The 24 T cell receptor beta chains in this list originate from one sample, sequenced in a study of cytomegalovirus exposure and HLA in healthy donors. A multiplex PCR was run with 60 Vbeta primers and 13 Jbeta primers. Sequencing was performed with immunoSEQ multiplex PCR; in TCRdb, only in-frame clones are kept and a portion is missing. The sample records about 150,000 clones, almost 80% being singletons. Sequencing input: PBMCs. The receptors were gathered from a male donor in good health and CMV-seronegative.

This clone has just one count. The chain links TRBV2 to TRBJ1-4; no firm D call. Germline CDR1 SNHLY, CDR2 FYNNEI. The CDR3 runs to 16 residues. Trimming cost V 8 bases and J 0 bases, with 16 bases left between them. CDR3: CASSLVPVATNEKLFF. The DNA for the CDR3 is TGTGCCAGCTCGTTGGTTCCGGTTGCAACTAATGAAAAACTGTTTTTT.

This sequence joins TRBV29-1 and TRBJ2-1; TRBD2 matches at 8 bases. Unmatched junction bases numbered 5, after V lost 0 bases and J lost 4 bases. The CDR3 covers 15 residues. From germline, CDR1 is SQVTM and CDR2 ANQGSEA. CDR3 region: CSVEDPTSEYNEQFF. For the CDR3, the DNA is TGCAGCGTTGAAGATCCGACTAGCGAATACAATGAGCAGTTCTTC.

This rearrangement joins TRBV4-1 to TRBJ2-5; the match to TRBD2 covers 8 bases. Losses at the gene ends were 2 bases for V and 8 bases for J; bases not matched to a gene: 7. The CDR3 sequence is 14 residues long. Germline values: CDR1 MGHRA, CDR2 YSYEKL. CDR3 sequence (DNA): TGCGCCAGCAGCCAACTAGCGGGTTCGGGTACCCAGTACTTC. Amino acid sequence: CASSQLAGSGTQYF.

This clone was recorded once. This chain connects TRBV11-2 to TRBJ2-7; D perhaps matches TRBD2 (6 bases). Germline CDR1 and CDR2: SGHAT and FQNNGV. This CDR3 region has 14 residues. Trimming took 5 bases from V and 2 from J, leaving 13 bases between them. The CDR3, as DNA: TGTGCCAGCAGCGCAGACTCGGGGGCCTACGAGCAGTACTTC. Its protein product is CASSADSGAYEQYF. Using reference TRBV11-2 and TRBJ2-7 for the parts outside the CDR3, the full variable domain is EAGVAQSPRYKIIEKRQSVAFWCNPISGHATLYWYQQILGQGPKLLIQFQNNGVVDDSQLPKDRFSAERLKGVDSTLKIQPAKLEDSAVYLCASSADSGAYEQYFGPGTRLTVT.

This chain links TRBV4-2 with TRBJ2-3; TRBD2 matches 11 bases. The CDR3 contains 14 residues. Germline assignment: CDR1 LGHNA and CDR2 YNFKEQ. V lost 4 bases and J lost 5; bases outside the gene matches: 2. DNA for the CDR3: TGTGCCAGCAGCCCCGGGACTAGCGGAGATACGCAGTATTTT. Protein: CASSPGTSGDTQYF.

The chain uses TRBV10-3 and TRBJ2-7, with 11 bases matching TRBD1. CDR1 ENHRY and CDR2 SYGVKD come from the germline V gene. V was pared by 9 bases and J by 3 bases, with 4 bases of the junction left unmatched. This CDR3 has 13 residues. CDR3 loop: CAIGTGGGYEQYF. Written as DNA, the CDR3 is TGTGCCATTGGGACAGGGGGAGGCTACGAGCAGTACTTC.

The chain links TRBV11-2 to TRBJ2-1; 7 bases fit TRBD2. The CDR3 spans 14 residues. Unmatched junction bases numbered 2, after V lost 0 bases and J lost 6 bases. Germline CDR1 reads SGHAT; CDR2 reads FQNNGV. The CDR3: CASSLERERNEQFF. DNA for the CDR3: TGTGCCAGCAGCTTAGAGCGGGAGCGCAATGAGCAGTTCTTC.

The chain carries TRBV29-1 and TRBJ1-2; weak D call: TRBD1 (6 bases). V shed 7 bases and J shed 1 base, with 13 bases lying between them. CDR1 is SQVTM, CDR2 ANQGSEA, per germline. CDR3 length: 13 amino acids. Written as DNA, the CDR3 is TGCAGCGATGGACAGACGCATAACTATGGCTACACCTTC. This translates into CSDGQTHNYGYTF.

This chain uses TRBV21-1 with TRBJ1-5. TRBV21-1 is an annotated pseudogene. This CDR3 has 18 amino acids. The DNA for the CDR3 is TGTGCCAGCAGCAATCTGGGTCGGGAAATTATCGGCAATCAGCCCCAGCATTTT. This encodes CASSNLGREIIGNQPQHF.

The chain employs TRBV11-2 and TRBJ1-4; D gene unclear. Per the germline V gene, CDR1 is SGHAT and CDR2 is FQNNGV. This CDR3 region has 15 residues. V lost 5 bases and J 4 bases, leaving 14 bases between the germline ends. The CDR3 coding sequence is TGTGCCAGCAGCCCAGACGGGAACCTTAATGAAAAACTGTTTTTT. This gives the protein CASSPDGNLNEKLFF.

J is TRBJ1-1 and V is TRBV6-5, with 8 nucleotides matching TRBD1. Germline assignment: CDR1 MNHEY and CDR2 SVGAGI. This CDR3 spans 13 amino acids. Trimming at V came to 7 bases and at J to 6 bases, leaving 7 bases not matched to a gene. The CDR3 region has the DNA TGTGCCAGCACCAGGGACAGGAAAGCTGAAGCTTTCTTT. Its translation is CASTRDRKAEAFF.

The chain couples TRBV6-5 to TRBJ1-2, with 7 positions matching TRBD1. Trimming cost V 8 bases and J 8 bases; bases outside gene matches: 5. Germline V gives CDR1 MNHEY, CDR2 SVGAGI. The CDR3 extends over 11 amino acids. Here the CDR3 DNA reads TGTGCCAGCGGGCAGGGGGACGGCTACACCTTC. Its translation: CASGQGDGYTF.

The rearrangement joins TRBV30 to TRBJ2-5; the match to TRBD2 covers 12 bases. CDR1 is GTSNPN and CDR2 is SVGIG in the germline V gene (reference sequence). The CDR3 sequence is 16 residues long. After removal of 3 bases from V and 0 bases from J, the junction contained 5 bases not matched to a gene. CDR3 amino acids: CAWSLGLAGHQETQYF. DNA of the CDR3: TGTGCCTGGAGCCTCGGACTAGCGGGGCACCAAGAGACCCAGTACTTC.

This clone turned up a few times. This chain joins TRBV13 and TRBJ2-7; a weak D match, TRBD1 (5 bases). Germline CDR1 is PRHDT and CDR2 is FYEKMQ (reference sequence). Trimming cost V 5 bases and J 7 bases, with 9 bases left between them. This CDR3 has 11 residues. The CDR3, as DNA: TGTGCCAGCAGCCTAAAGGGGGAGCAGTACTTC. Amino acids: CASSLKGEQYF. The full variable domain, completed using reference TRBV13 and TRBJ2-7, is AAGVIQSPRHLIKEKRETATLKCYPIPRHDTVYWYQQGPGQDPQFLISFYEKMQSDKGSIPDRFSAQQFSDYHSELNMSSLELGDSALYFCASSLKGEQYFGPGTRLTVT.

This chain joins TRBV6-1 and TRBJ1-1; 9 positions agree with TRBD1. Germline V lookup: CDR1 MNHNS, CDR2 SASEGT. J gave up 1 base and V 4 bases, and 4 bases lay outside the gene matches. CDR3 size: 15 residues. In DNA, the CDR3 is TGTGCCAGCAGTGCCGGACAGGGGCCGAACACTGAAGCTTTCTTT. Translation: CASSAGQGPNTEAFF.

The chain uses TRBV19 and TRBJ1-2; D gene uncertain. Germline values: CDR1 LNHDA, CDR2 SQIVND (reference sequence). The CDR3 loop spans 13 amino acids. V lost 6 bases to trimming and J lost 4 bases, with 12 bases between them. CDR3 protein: CASSPGVGYGYTF. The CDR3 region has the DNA TGTGCCAGTAGCCCTGGAGTTGGCTATGGCTACACCTTC. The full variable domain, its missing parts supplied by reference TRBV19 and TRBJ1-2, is DGGITQSPKYLFRKEGQNVTLSCEQNLNHDAMYWYRQDPGQGLRLIYYSQIVNDFQKGDIAEGYSVSREKKESFPLTVTSAQKNPTAFYLCASSPGVGYGYTFGSGTRLTVV.

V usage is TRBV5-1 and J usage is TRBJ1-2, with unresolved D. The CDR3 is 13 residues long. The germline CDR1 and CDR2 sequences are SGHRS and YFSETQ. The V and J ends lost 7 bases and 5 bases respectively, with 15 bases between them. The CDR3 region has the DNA TGCGCCAGCTCCCTCTTCAATACTTATGGCTACACCTTC. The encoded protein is CASSLFNTYGYTF.

CDR3 in amino acids: CASSLGQGFTEAFF. The CDR3 DNA follows: TGTGCCAGCAGCTTAGGGCAGGGCTTCACTGAAGCTTTCTTT. The gene calls are TRBV7-9 and TRBJ1-1; D might be TRBD1 (5 bases). Germline loops: CDR1 SEHNR, CDR2 FQNEAQ (reference sequence). The CDR3 has 14 amino acids. V lost 1 base and J 4 bases, leaving 10 bases between the germline ends.

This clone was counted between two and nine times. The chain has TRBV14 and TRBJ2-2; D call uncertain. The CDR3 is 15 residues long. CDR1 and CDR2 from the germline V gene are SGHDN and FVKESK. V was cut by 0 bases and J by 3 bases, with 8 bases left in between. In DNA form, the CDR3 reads TGTGCCAGCAGCCAAGATACGGGTTACACCGGGGAGCTGTTTTTT. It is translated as CASSQDTGYTGELFF.

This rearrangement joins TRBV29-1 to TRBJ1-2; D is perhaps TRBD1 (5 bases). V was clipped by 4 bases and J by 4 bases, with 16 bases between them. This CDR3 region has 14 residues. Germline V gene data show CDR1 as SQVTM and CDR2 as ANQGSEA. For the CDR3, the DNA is TGCAGCGTTGCGATTGTGGGGACTCTCTATGGCTACACCTTC. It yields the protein CSVAIVGTLYGYTF.

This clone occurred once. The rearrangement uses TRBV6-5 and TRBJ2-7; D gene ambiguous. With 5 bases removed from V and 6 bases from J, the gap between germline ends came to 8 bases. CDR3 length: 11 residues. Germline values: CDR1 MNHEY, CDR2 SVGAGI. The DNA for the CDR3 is TGTGCCAGCAGTCAGTCGGGCGAGCAGTACTTC. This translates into CASSQSGEQYF.

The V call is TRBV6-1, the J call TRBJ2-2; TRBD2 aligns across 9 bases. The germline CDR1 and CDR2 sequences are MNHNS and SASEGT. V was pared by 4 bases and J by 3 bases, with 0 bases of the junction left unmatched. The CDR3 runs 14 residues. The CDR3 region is CASSGLADTGELFF. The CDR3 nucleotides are TGTGCCAGCAGTGGACTAGCGGACACCGGGGAGCTGTTTTTT.

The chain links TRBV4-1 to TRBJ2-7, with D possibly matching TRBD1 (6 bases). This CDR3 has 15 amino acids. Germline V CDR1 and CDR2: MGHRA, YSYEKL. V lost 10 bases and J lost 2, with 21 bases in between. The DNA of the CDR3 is TGCGCCAAAGCCCCCCCAGACAGGATCACCTACGAGCAGTACTTC. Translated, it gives CAKAPPDRITYEQYF.

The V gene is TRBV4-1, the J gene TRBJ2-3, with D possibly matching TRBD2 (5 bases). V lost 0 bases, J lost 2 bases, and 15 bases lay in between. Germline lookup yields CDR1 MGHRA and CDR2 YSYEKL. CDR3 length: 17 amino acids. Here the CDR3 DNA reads TGCGCCAGCAGCCAAGAATCTACCCGTAGCGTCACAGATACGCAGTATTTT. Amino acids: CASSQESTRSVTDTQYF.